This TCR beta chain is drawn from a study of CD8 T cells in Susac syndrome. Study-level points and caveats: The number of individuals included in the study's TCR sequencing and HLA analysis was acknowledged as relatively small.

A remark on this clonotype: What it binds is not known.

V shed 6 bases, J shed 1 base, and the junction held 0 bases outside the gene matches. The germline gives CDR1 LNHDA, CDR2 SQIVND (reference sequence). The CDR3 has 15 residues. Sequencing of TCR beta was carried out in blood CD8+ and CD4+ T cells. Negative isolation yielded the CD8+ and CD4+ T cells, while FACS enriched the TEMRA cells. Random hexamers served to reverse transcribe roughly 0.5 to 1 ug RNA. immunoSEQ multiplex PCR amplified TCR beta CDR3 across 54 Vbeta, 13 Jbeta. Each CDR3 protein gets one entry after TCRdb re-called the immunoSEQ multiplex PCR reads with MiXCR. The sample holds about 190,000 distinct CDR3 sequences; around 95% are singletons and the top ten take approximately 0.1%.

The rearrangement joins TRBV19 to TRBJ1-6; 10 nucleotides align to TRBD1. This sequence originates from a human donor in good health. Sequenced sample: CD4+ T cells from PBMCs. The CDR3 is CASRDRGSYNSPLHF. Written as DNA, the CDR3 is TGTGCCAGTAGGGACAGGGGGTCCTATAATTCACCCCTCCACTTT.